The clone carrying this T cell receptor beta chain was observed many times. As yet, its antigen is unknown. The data were taken from a study of identical twins. Regarding the study as a whole: Out-of-frame alpha sequences shared between twins exhibited an excess of low generation probability.

Healthy Caucasian donors formed the entire cohort. Germline values: CDR1 MNHNS, CDR2 SASEGT. The CDR3 is made up of 14 amino acids. With V trimmed by 6 bases and J by 3 bases, 8 bases remained unmatched. A universal primer site arose from template switching, and cDNA bore unique molecular identifiers. MiXCR, applied by TCRdb to the 5' RACE reads, yields one record per CDR3 protein. This sample yields about 100,000 distinct CDR3 sequences, of which 5.9% are seen a single time; about 12% belongs to the top ten. The sequenced sample consisted of memory T cells sorted from blood. The chain carries TRBV6-1 and TRBJ2-7, with 7 nucleotides matching TRBD1. This clonotype was sampled from a woman in her forties or fifties in good health. The CDR3 DNA sequence: TGTGCCAGCAGCGTTACTCAGGGGGACTACGAGCAGTACGTC. Its protein product is CASSVTQGDYEQYV.